The 19 T cell receptor beta chains below come from one sample, sequenced in a study of blood T cell repertoires in COVID-19. The assay was immunoSEQ multiplex PCR, and TCRdb's table has in-frame clones only and misses some. The sample carries hundreds of thousands of clones, approximately 86% recorded once. The sample taken for sequencing was peripheral blood. The receptors come from a human donor in a cohort sampled during active COVID-19.

V usage is TRBV27 and J usage is TRBJ2-1, with 16 bases matching TRBD2. Looked up from germline, CDR1 is MNHEY and CDR2 is SMNVEV (reference sequence). The CDR3 runs 15 residues. V was clipped by 5 bases and J by 9 bases; unmatched bases: 4. DNA of the CDR3: TGTGCCAGCAGTGGTGGGACTAGCGGGAGGGGTGAGCAGTTCTTC. This translates into CASSGGTSGRGEQFF.

The chain carries TRBV6-2 or TRBV6-3 and TRBJ2-1; TRBD1 matches at 8 bases. Germline lookup yields CDR1 MNHEY and CDR2 SVGEGT. This CDR3 is built from 16 residues. The V gene end was trimmed by 6 bases and the J gene end by 3 bases; junction bases not matched to a gene: 10. CDR3 residues: CASSSPGTGHYNEQFF. For the CDR3, the DNA is TGTGCCAGCAGCTCCCCCGGGACAGGCCACTACAATGAGCAGTTCTTC.

J is TRBJ2-5 and V is TRBV9; no definite D call. The CDR3 spans 14 residues. Trimming cost V 0 bases and J 5 bases, with 11 bases left between them. Germline V gene lookup returns CDR1 SGDLS and CDR2 YYNGEE. CDR3 nucleotides: TGTGCCAGCAGCGTAGGGTCTACCAAGGAGACCCAGTACTTC. It specifies CASSVGSTKETQYF. Looking up the rest from reference TRBV9 and TRBJ2-5 gives the full variable domain: DSGVTQTPKHLITATGQRVTLRCSPRSGDLSVYWYQQSLDQGLQFLIQYYNGEERAKGNILERFSAQQFPDLHSELNLSSLELGDSALYFCASSVGSTKETQYFGPGTRLLVL.

The V call is TRBV19, the J call TRBJ1-1; TRBD1 matches 8 bases. The CDR3 is 15 amino acids. Germline V gene data show CDR1 as LNHDA and CDR2 as SQIVND (reference sequence). J gave up 1 base and V 5 bases, and 6 bases lay outside the gene matches. In nucleotides, the CDR3 is TGTGCCAGTAGTCCGAGACAGGGGACGAACACTGAAGCTTTCTTT. It specifies CASSPRQGTNTEAFF.

V gene TRBV5-6 combines with J gene TRBJ2-5; TRBD1 matches at 7 bases. This CDR3 has 16 amino acids. J was trimmed by 2 bases and V by 3 bases; bases with no gene match: 10. Germline loops: CDR1 SGHDT, CDR2 YYEEEE. The CDR3 region is CASSSSPTGVQETQYF. The CDR3 region has the DNA TGTGCCAGCAGCTCTTCCCCTACAGGGGTGCAAGAGACCCAGTACTTC. The full variable domain, rest sourced from reference TRBV5-6 and TRBJ2-5, is DAGVTQSPTHLIKTRGQQVTLRCSPKSGHDTVSWYQQALGQGPQFIFQYYEEEERQRGNFPDRFSGHQFPNYSSELNVNALLLGDSALYLCASSSSPTGVQETQYFGPGTRLLVL.

The gene calls are TRBV29-1 and TRBJ2-7; 8 nucleotides align to TRBD1. Germline CDR1 and CDR2: SQVTM and ANQGSEA. The trim removed 5 bases at V and 0 bases at J, leaving 6 bases unmatched. The CDR3 is 14 amino acids. In DNA form, the CDR3 reads TGCAGCGTTAAGAGGGACAGGCCCTCCTACGAGCAGTACTTC. Residues: CSVKRDRPSYEQYF.

The chain links TRBV6-4 to TRBJ1-4; 8 bases line up with TRBD1. The V and J ends lost 2 bases and 2 bases, in that order; junction bases with no gene match: 13. CDR3 length equals 19 residues. From germline, CDR1 is MRHNA and CDR2 SNTAGT. The CDR3 protein is CASSDRQGAVVRTNEKLFF. The CDR3 coding sequence is TGTGCCAGCAGTGACCGCCAGGGGGCTGTCGTTAGGACTAATGAAAAACTGTTTTTT.

The rearrangement joins TRBV6-2 or TRBV6-3 to TRBJ1-5; tentative D call: TRBD1 (5 bases). Trimming removed 0 bases from V and 4 bases from J, with 7 bases in between. Looked up from germline, CDR1 is MNHEY and CDR2 is SVGEGT. The CDR3 has 14 amino acids. CDR3 amino acids: CASSYSTANQPQHF. CDR3 in DNA: TGTGCCAGCAGTTACTCGACAGCAAATCAGCCCCAGCATTTT.

The table lists this clone with a count of one. The V call is TRBV9, the J call TRBJ1-6, with D unclear. The CDR3 runs to 13 residues. Deletions cut 4 bases from V and 7 bases from J, with 9 bases between. The germline V gene encodes CDR1 SGDLS and CDR2 YYNGEE. The CDR3 DNA follows: TGTGCCAGCAGCCCCCTCGGGAATTCACCCCTCCACTTT. It yields the protein CASSPLGNSPLHF.

This sequence joins TRBV12-5 and TRBJ2-3; tentatively, D is TRBD2 (6 bases). The CDR3 totals 18 residues. Germline CDR1 LGHNT, CDR2 FRNRAP. With 5 bases removed from V and 4 bases from J, the gap between germline ends came to 25 bases. The CDR3 DNA is TGTGCTAGTGGTCCCCTGACTAGTCCAGACCCCGCGGCAGATACGCAGTATTTT. Amino acids: CASGPLTSPDPAADTQYF.

This clone turned up a few times. The CDR3 DNA sequence: TGTGCCAGCAGCCGGGGACAGGGAAAAAACGCTGAAGCTTTCTTT. Protein: CASSRGQGKNAEAFF. The chain recombines TRBV14 with TRBJ1-1; TRBD1 matches 9 bases. The CDR3 has 15 amino acids. Germline-derived CDR1 and CDR2 are SGHDN and FVKESK. J gave up 6 bases and V 4 bases, and 9 bases lay outside the gene matches.

The chain employs TRBV6-5 and TRBJ2-7, with 8 bases identical to TRBD2. The ends lost 2 bases at V and 2 bases at J; junction bases unmatched: 5. This CDR3 contains 15 residues. Germline CDR1 and CDR2: MNHEY and SVGAGI. CDR3 amino acids: CASSYVREAPYEQYF. The CDR3 nucleotides are TGTGCCAGCAGTTACGTGCGGGAGGCGCCCTACGAGCAGTACTTC.

The chain joins TRBV27 to TRBJ2-3, with TRBD2 matching over 7 bases. Germline loops: CDR1 MNHEY, CDR2 SMNVEV (reference sequence). The ends lost 5 bases at V and 1 base at J; junction bases unmatched: 6. This CDR3 region has 15 residues. CDR3 DNA sequence: TGTGCCAGCAGTGTGAGCGGGATGGGCACAGATACGCAGTATTTT. This codes for CASSVSGMGTDTQYF.

The J gene is TRBJ1-4, the V gene TRBV2, with 7 bases aligning to TRBD1. Germline V lookup: CDR1 SNHLY, CDR2 FYNNEI. The V and J ends lost 8 bases and 7 bases, in that order; junction bases with no gene match: 13. CDR3 length: 15 residues. The CDR3, as DNA: TGTGCCAGCGGAGTAGCCGGGACAGTGGGTGAAAAACTGTTTTTT. Its protein product is CASGVAGTVGEKLFF.

The chain recombines TRBV20-1 with TRBJ2-1; TRBD2 matches 7 bases. The CDR3 covers 14 residues. CDR1 and CDR2 (germline): DFQATT, SNEGSKA (reference sequence). J gave up 8 bases and V 3 bases, and 10 bases lay outside the gene matches. The CDR3 region is CSASLGGGPYEQFF. For the CDR3, the DNA is TGCAGTGCTAGTTTGGGGGGAGGGCCTTATGAGCAGTTCTTC.

This rearrangement joins TRBV3-1 (or the pseudogene TRBV3-2) to TRBJ2-3, with unresolved D. This CDR3 is 11 amino acids long. In germline, CDR1 is LGHDT, CDR2 YNNKEL (reference sequence). V lost 1 base, J lost 10 bases, and 6 bases lay in between. CDR3 sequence (DNA): TGTGCCAGCAGCCAAGCGGGTTCGCAGTATTTT. It yields the protein CASSQAGSQYF.

The rearrangement joins TRBV6-1 to TRBJ1-5; possibly TRBD1 for D (6 bases). The CDR3 runs to 15 residues. Germline V CDR1 and CDR2: MNHNS, SASEGT. Trimming shortened V by 3 bases and J by 8 bases, and 17 bases separated the two germline ends. The CDR3 sequence: CASSEVGAGLEPQHF. Here the CDR3 DNA reads TGTGCCAGCAGTGAGGTGGGGGCAGGGTTGGAGCCCCAGCATTTT.

The V call is TRBV15, the J call TRBJ2-2, with 7 bases that match TRBD1. The ends lost 1 base at V and 0 bases at J; junction bases unmatched: 5. The V gene's germline CDR1 is LNHNV and CDR2 YYDKDF (reference sequence). The CDR3 has 17 amino acids. The CDR3 reads CATSRGWDSSNTGELFF. In DNA form, the CDR3 reads TGTGCCACCAGCAGAGGATGGGACAGCTCGAACACCGGGGAGCTGTTTTTT.

V is TRBV10-3 and J is TRBJ1-4; D is undetermined. In germline, CDR1 is ENHRY, CDR2 SYGVKD. V was clipped by 0 bases and J by 8 bases, with 10 bases between them. This CDR3 contains 14 residues. The CDR3 nucleotides are TGTGCCATCAGTGAGTCTGAGGAGTTGGAAAAACTGTTTTTT. Translating gives CAISESEELEKLFF.